This entry features one T cell receptor (beta chain) sequence. Its target is unknown. The entry originates in a study of monozygotic twins with inflammatory bowel disease. This CDR3 is 17 amino acids long. Germline CDR1 and CDR2: MNHEY and SVGAGI. Study-wide points: Lower TCRbeta diversity (inverse Simpson) was seen in IBD patients than in healthy co-twins.

Addition of UMIs with a 6-nucleotide sample barcode was achieved by template switching. TCRalpha along with TCRbeta cDNA was subjected to two nested PCRs lasting about 16 and 10 cycles. TCRdb reworked the 5' RACE reads into one entry per CDR3 protein, no DNA. The sample features about 380,000 distinct CDR3 sequences, with 2.6% in its top ten. The V call is TRBV6-5, the J call TRBJ2-5. The TCR comes from a human donor with ulcerative colitis or Crohn's disease, or a healthy co-twin of an affected twin (not recorded which). The specimen sequenced was blood. The CDR3 loop reads CASSYIRQANFQETQYF.